The 16 T cell receptor beta chains listed next were all sequenced from one sample in a study of multiple sclerosis patients with progressive multifocal leukoencephalopathy. Produced via immunoSEQ multiplex PCR; TCRdb's table is partial and in-frame only. The table lists roughly 31,000 clones, 75% to 90% of them singletons, with roughly 1.5% in the top ten. The time point here: before natalizumab initiation. The specimen was PBMCs. The receptors come from a human donor with multiple sclerosis.

There are a few counts of this clone. This chain joins TRBV7-6 and TRBJ2-7, with 7 nucleotides matching TRBD1. The length of the CDR3 is 14 residues. Trimming took 4 bases from V and 7 from J; bases not matched to a gene: 10. CDR1 is SGHVS and CDR2 is FNYEAQ in the germline V gene. The CDR3 DNA reads as TGTGCCAGCAGCTCCAAGGGGGCAGGTAGTGAGCAGTACTTC. It translates to CASSSKGAGSEQYF.

The chain couples TRBV6-1 to TRBJ2-7; 7 bases are shared with TRBD2. The CDR3 covers 13 residues. Germline lookup yields CDR1 MNHNS and CDR2 SASEGT. Germline trimming cut 10 bases from V and 3 bases from J; bases unmatched to any gene: 9. CDR3 sequence: CATAAGLHYEQYF. In DNA, the CDR3 is TGTGCCACCGCAGCGGGATTACACTACGAGCAGTACTTC.

The genes are TRBV12-5 and TRBJ1-5, with 12 bases matching TRBD1. Germline V gives CDR1 LGHNT, CDR2 FRNRAP. CDR3 length equals 17 residues. The V and J ends lost 0 bases and 7 bases, in that order; junction bases with no gene match: 7. CDR3 protein: CASGLVGDRGRGQPQHF. The CDR3 coding sequence is TGTGCTAGTGGTTTGGTGGGGGACAGGGGGCGCGGGCAGCCCCAGCATTTT.

This chain connects TRBV5-1 to TRBJ2-3; 11 bases map to TRBD2. The CDR3 contains 16 residues. Unmatched junction bases numbered 2, after V lost 2 bases and J lost 0 bases. Germline V gene sequence: CDR1 SGHRS, CDR2 YFSETQ. This chain's CDR3 is CASSFSGRASTDTQYF. In nucleotides, the CDR3 is TGCGCCAGCAGCTTTAGCGGGAGGGCTAGCACAGATACGCAGTATTTT.

This clone appeared a single time. This chain links TRBV6-1 with TRBJ2-1; 7 positions agree with TRBD2. The CDR3 contains 17 residues. The germline V gene has CDR1 MNHNS and CDR2 SASEGT. J gave up 3 bases and V 0 bases, and 8 bases lay outside the gene matches. As DNA, the CDR3 is TGTGCCAGCAGTGAAGCCCTCCTAGCGGATTACTACAATGAGCAGTTCTTC. Its translation is CASSEALLADYYNEQFF.

The V call is TRBV9, the J call TRBJ2-7; 7 positions match TRBD2. CDR1 and CDR2 from the germline V gene are SGDLS and YYNGEE. V gave up 2 bases and J gave up 5 bases; unmatched junction bases: 7. This CDR3 has 14 residues. The CDR3 reads CASSVGGSGDEQYF. The CDR3 DNA is TGTGCCAGCAGCGTGGGGGGGAGCGGAGACGAGCAGTACTTC.

This clone was picked up a small number of times. This chain links TRBV6-1 with TRBJ1-5; possibly TRBD1 for D (5 bases). In germline, CDR1 is MNHNS, CDR2 SASEGT. V lost 6 bases, J lost 10 bases, and 19 bases lay in between. This CDR3 comprises 14 residues. The CDR3 DNA reads TGTGCCAGCAGCCCCGGGGCCAATGGTCTACCCCAGCATTTT. This gives the protein CASSPGANGLPQHF.

The CDR3 sequence: CASSSTGIAFF. The DNA for the CDR3 is TGTGCCAGCAGTTCCACAGGGATAGCTTTCTTT. This chain links TRBV6-5 with TRBJ1-1; TRBD1 might be the D (6 bases). The germline V gene has CDR1 MNHEY and CDR2 SVGAGI. The CDR3 sequence is 11 residues long. Trimming removed 4 bases at V and 10 bases at J, with 10 bases between.

The chain joins TRBV11-2 to TRBJ2-5; D gene unclear. The end of the DNA fits TRBJ2-7 better, so the J call may be wrong. CDR3 length: 13 residues. The germline CDR1 and CDR2 sequences are SGHAT and FQNNGV. CDR3 region: CASSRAGSYEQYF. The CDR3 DNA sequence: TGTGCCAGCAGCCGGGCAGGATCCTACGAGCAGTACTTC.

The chain employs TRBV7-2 and TRBJ1-4; no firm D call. The CDR3 sequence is 12 residues long. CDR1 SGHTA and CDR2 FQGNSA come from the germline V gene. The germline V and J ends were trimmed by 2 bases and 7 bases, with 5 bases remaining between them. For the CDR3, the DNA is TGTGCCAGCAGCTTACGGGGTGAAAAACTGTTTTTT. Protein product: CASSLRGEKLFF.

The rearrangement links TRBV6-5 to TRBJ2-2; D not resolved. Germline assignment: CDR1 MNHEY and CDR2 SVGAGI. Trimming removed 11 bases at V and 0 bases at J, with 10 bases between. The CDR3 sequence is 13 residues long. CDR3 loop: CAVATPNTGELFF. In DNA, the CDR3 is TGTGCCGTGGCAACCCCGAACACCGGGGAGCTGTTTTTT.

The chain uses TRBV5-1 and TRBJ2-1; 10 nucleotides match TRBD2. Germline CDR1 is SGHRS and CDR2 is YFSETQ. CDR3 length: 15 residues. The V gene end was trimmed by 4 bases and the J gene end by 4 bases; junction bases not matched to a gene: 5. This CDR3 reads CASSPTSGIYNEQFF. DNA for the CDR3: TGCGCCAGCAGCCCAACTAGCGGGATTTACAATGAGCAGTTCTTC.

V gene TRBV28 combines with J gene TRBJ2-2, with 7 bases that match TRBD2. The CDR3 consists of 16 residues. CDR1 is MDHEN, CDR2 SYDVKM, per germline. Trimming removed 5 bases from V and 3 bases from J; junction bases left unmatched: 9. The CDR3 DNA reads as TGTGCCAGCAGTCCCCTGCGGGAGTTCGACACCGGGGAGCTGTTTTTT. It is translated as CASSPLREFDTGELFF.

The V call is TRBV9, the J call TRBJ1-1, with D perhaps TRBD1 (5 bases). Germline V CDR1 and CDR2: SGDLS, YYNGEE. V lost 0 bases to trimming and J lost 4 bases, with 7 bases between them. The CDR3 covers 13 residues. The CDR3 region is CASSVERGTEAFF. CDR3 sequence (DNA): TGTGCCAGCAGCGTAGAAAGGGGCACTGAAGCTTTCTTT. Filled out from reference TRBV9 and TRBJ1-1, the complete variable domain reads DSGVTQTPKHLITATGQRVTLRCSPRSGDLSVYWYQQSLDQGLQFLIQYYNGEERAKGNILERFSAQQFPDLHSELNLSSLELGDSALYFCASSVERGTEAFFGQGTRLTVV.

Only one count was recorded for this clone. This CDR3 is also generated by other DNA sequences in the sample. V gene TRBV19 combines with J gene TRBJ1-2; 10 bases are a match to TRBD1. The germline CDR1 and CDR2 sequences are LNHDA and SQIVND (reference sequence). The CDR3 spans 13 residues. V lost 6 bases and J lost 6; bases outside the gene matches: 4. CDR3 residues: CASSRGQGNGYTF. DNA of the CDR3: TGTGCCAGTAGCCGGGGACAGGGGAATGGCTACACCTTC.

This chain uses TRBV4-1 with TRBJ1-3, with D possibly TRBD1 on 5 matching bases. Between the trimmed V and J ends, which lost 0 bases and 0 bases, there was a span of 12 bases. Germline assignment: CDR1 MGHRA and CDR2 YSYEKL. The CDR3 is 17 residues long. The CDR3 DNA reads as TGCGCCAGCAGCCAAGAAGGGGCTGGGAGCTCTGGAAACACCATATATTTT. This translates into CASSQEGAGSSGNTIYF.